These 19 T cell receptor beta chains came from one sample sequenced in a study of vaccination effects on CD4 cells after COVID-19 (dated by TCRdb to between 2021 and 2022). After 10 to 11 days of culture, CD4+ T cells were isolated with the EasySep CD4+ T cell isolation kit. PCR-confirmed SARS-CoV-2 infection had occurred in convalescent patients between March and December 2020, before the Alpha, Beta and Delta variants emerged in the United States. Participants received two doses of either the BNT162b2 or the mRNA-1273 mRNA SARS-CoV-2 vaccine. The library relied on the immunoSEQ multiplex PCR assay. As stored in TCRdb, this immuneACCESS dataset retains in-frame rearrangements with V and J assigned. A fraction of the clones does not appear; measured against another copy, unresolved V genes explain less than half of the discrepancy, and the remainder lacks a known reason. This sample has 30,000 to 40,000 clones in its table, and around 75% of those were observed once. The ten largest clones add up to 5% to 7.5% of the sample.

These receptors have no identified antigens. Sample: CD4+ T cells from PBMCs cultured without peptide, taken after COVID-19 vaccination. Receptors originate from a human donor who had a prior SARS-CoV-2 infection.

The gene calls are TRBV3-1 (or the pseudogene TRBV3-2) and TRBJ2-3; D not certain. Looked up from germline, CDR1 is LGHDT and CDR2 is YNNKEL (reference sequence). Trimming removed 2 bases at V and 0 bases at J, with 12 bases between. This CDR3 contains 16 residues. DNA for the CDR3: TGTGCCAGCAGCCAAAAGTTCCGGCAAAGCACAGATACGCAGTATTTT. This sequence encodes CASSQKFRQSTDTQYF.

CDR3 DNA: TGCGCCAGCAGCCTGCGCGGGACTAGCTACACAGATACGCAGTATTTT. This codes for CASSLRGTSYTDTQYF. This chain links TRBV5-1 with TRBJ2-3; TRBD2 matches 9 bases. This CDR3 comprises 16 residues. Germline trimming cut 4 bases from V and 2 bases from J; bases unmatched to any gene: 8. Germline V lookup: CDR1 SGHRS, CDR2 YFSETQ.

The rearrangement joins TRBV5-4 to TRBJ1-1; no definite D call. This CDR3 has 14 amino acids. The ends were cut back, 4 bases at V and 11 bases at J, with 21 bases in the middle. Germline V lookup: CDR1 SGHNT, CDR2 YYREEE (reference sequence). CDR3 sequence reads: CASSPSGKGWSAFF. DNA of the CDR3: TGTGCCAGCAGCCCCAGTGGAAAAGGGTGGTCGGCTTTCTTT.

The V and J genes are TRBV24-1 and TRBJ2-4; 9 bases map to TRBD2. Germline loops: CDR1 KGHDR, CDR2 SFDVKD. The CDR3 has 19 residues. Germline trimming cut 5 bases from V and 6 bases from J; bases unmatched to any gene: 19. The CDR3 is CATSGSPVLAGSKGNIQYF. CDR3 in DNA: TGTGCCACCAGTGGGAGCCCCGTACTAGCGGGCTCTAAAGGAAACATTCAGTACTTC.

The rearrangement uses TRBV12-3 or TRBV12-4 and TRBJ1-2; no firm D call. This CDR3 is built from 12 residues. Trimming shortened V by 1 base and J by 5 bases, and 5 bases separated the two germline ends. The CDR3 DNA reads TGTGCCAGCAGTTTAGTACTTTATGGCTACACCTTC. It is translated as CASSLVLYGYTF.

The CDR3 DNA follows: TGCGCCAGCAGCCAGGCAAACTATGGCTACACCTTC. The encoded protein is CASSQANYGYTF. The chain links TRBV4-3 to TRBJ1-2; unclear D gene. The length of the CDR3 is 12 residues. Per germline, CDR1 LGHNA and CDR2 YSLEER. Trimming stripped 3 bases from V and 2 bases from J, with 4 bases between.

The V gene is TRBV11-1, the J gene TRBJ2-5; possibly TRBD2 for D (5 bases). With 5 bases removed from V and 4 bases from J, the gap between germline ends came to 8 bases. CDR1 SGHAT and CDR2 FQDESV come from the germline V gene (reference sequence). The CDR3 spans 12 residues. The CDR3 DNA sequence: TGTGCCAGCAGCCGCGGGCCAGAGACCCAGTACTTC. It yields the protein CASSRGPETQYF.

The chain joins TRBV6-5 to TRBJ1-1; D is unresolved. Trimming cost V 7 bases and J 6 bases, with 9 bases left between them. Germline lookup yields CDR1 MNHEY and CDR2 SVGAGI. CDR3 length equals 11 residues. CDR3 protein: CASILGPEAFF. The CDR3 region has the DNA TGTGCCAGCATCCTCGGGCCTGAAGCTTTCTTT.

The rearrangement uses TRBV10-3 and TRBJ1-4, with D uncertain. The V gene lost 10 bases and the J gene lost 6 bases, with 18 bases spanning the gap. CDR3 length equals 14 residues. Germline V CDR1 and CDR2: ENHRY, SYGVKD. CDR3 nucleotide sequence: TGTGCCACCCGAGACCCCGCCGGTGATGAAAAACTGTTTTTT. Its protein product is CATRDPAGDEKLFF.

This clone has a handful of counts. The CDR3 DNA reads as TGTGCCAGCAGCTTGAGGGACAGGGGACTAGCGGAGGACCAAGAGACCCAGTACTTC. It yields the protein CASSLRDRGLAEDQETQYF. The J gene is TRBJ2-5, the V gene TRBV5-4; TRBD2 is a possible D gene (11 bases). The V gene lost 1 base and the J gene lost 0 bases, with 22 bases spanning the gap. Germline values: CDR1 SGHNT, CDR2 YYREEE (reference sequence). The CDR3 covers 19 residues.

The V and J genes are TRBV19 and TRBJ2-5; 7 bases are shared with TRBD2. This CDR3 is 14 amino acids long. In germline, CDR1 is LNHDA, CDR2 SQIVND (reference sequence). The J segment lost 5 bases and the V segment lost 3 bases, leaving 6 bases of the junction unmatched. CDR3 sequence reads: CASSIGGGAETQYF. The CDR3 DNA follows: TGTGCCAGTAGTATCGGCGGGGGTGCGGAGACCCAGTACTTC. The variable domain in full, with the rest retrieved from reference TRBV19 and TRBJ2-5, is DGGITQSPKYLFRKEGQNVTLSCEQNLNHDAMYWYRQDPGQGLRLIYYSQIVNDFQKGDIAEGYSVSREKKESFPLTVTSAQKNPTAFYLCASSIGGGAETQYFGPGTRLLVL.

The rearrangement uses TRBV18 and TRBJ2-7; D is perhaps TRBD2 (6 bases). The V and J ends lost 0 bases and 4 bases respectively, with 13 bases between them. Germline CDR1 KGHSH, CDR2 LQKENI. The length of the CDR3 is 15 residues. CDR3 coding DNA: TGTGCCAGCTCACCACCTAGCGGAGAACTGTACGAGCAGTACTTC. It translates to CASSPPSGELYEQYF.

This chain links TRBV4-2 with TRBJ2-7, with a tentative D call TRBD1 (6 bases). Germline V CDR1 and CDR2: LGHNA, YNFKEQ. The ends were cut back, 4 bases at V and 1 base at J, with 11 bases in the middle. This CDR3 is built from 14 residues. The chain's CDR3 is CASSLSDRSYEQYF. The CDR3 DNA follows: TGTGCCAGCAGCCTATCGGACAGATCCTACGAGCAGTACTTC.

V usage is TRBV15 and J usage is TRBJ2-1; 9 nucleotides match TRBD2. Germline V gene sequence: CDR1 LNHNV, CDR2 YYDKDF (reference sequence). The CDR3 sequence is 15 residues long. J lost 8 bases, V lost 1 base, and 6 bases had no gene match. CDR3 nucleotide sequence: TGTGCCACCAGCAGAGGTATTAGCGGGAGCGATGAGCAGTTCTTC. It translates to CATSRGISGSDEQFF.

This clone has more than one count but fewer than ten. V usage is TRBV3-1 (or the pseudogene TRBV3-2) and J usage is TRBJ2-5; D perhaps matches TRBD1 (5 bases). This CDR3 has 14 residues. V dropped 1 base and J dropped 7 bases, with 13 bases sitting between them. Looked up from germline, CDR1 is LGHDT and CDR2 is YNNKEL (reference sequence). The CDR3 here is CASSQGGGARTQYF. The CDR3 bases are TGTGCCAGCAGCCAAGGCGGTGGGGCGCGGACCCAGTACTTC.

This clone was observed a handful of times. J is TRBJ2-1 and V is TRBV27, with 7 bases matching TRBD1. The J segment lost 0 bases and the V segment lost 4 bases, leaving 6 bases of the junction unmatched. This CDR3 contains 16 residues. The germline V gene encodes CDR1 MNHEY and CDR2 SMNVEV (reference sequence). The CDR3 sequence is CASSWAWTGSYNEQFF. CDR3 sequence (DNA): TGTGCCAGCAGTTGGGCCTGGACAGGCTCCTACAATGAGCAGTTCTTC.

The chain links TRBV19 to TRBJ2-6; D is uncertain. V lost 3 bases, J lost 1 base, and 7 bases lay in between. This CDR3 is built from 15 residues. The germline V gene encodes CDR1 LNHDA and CDR2 SQIVND (reference sequence). The CDR3 spells CASSISVSGANVLTF. The CDR3 nucleotides read TGTGCCAGTAGTATCTCCGTATCTGGGGCCAACGTCCTGACTTTC.

The J gene is TRBJ2-1, the V gene TRBV4-1; D remains unclear. Germline-derived CDR1 and CDR2 are MGHRA and YSYEKL. With 0 bases removed from V and 9 bases from J, the gap between germline ends came to 6 bases. This CDR3 comprises 12 residues. CDR3 DNA sequence: TGCGCCAGCAGCCAAGAAATTGGTGAGCAGTTCTTC. This codes for CASSQEIGEQFF.

This clone was counted only a few times. This chain's CDR3 is CASSLRGSSEQYF. DNA for the CDR3: TGTGCCAGCAGTTTGAGAGGGAGCAGCGAGCAGTACTTC. This chain links TRBV12-3 or TRBV12-4 with TRBJ2-7, with D perhaps TRBD2 (5 bases). The CDR3 has 13 amino acids. Trimming took 3 bases from V and 6 from J, leaving 12 bases between them.